This T cell receptor (beta chain) was profiled in a study of tumor-infiltrating lymphocytes in primary liver carcinoma. The CDR3 extends over 13 amino acids. The V end was cut by 4 bases, the J end by 1 base, with 7 bases between. Per germline, CDR1 MNHEY and CDR2 SVGAGI. Extraction also yielded germline DNA, while blood RNA was obtained from unsorted whole blood. The study enrolled treatment-naive patients with chronic HBV infection. Study observations and caveats: The use of bulk unsorted samples meant that CD4+ and CD8+ repertoires were not compared.

With 500 ng total RNA as template and a constant-region primer, TCR beta cDNA was made. Three nested multiplex PCR rounds, a slightly modified ARM-PCR, produced the libraries for TCR beta. Running roughly 10 cycles apiece, the first two PCR rounds relied on TRBV1-TRBV30 forward primers together with a C-beta reverse primer. TCRdb independently ran MiXCR on the multiplex PCR reads; one entry per CDR3 protein. Of 320,000 or so distinct CDR3 sequences detected, roughly 60% appear once; the ten largest clones hold approximately 9%. Worth noting for this clonotype: Its cognate antigen is unknown. This may be a read error: a much more frequent sequence differs by one nucleotide.

The chain couples TRBV6-5 to TRBJ1-2; D unresolved. This receptor was taken from a man aged 40-50 years with primary liver carcinoma and hepatitis B virus infection. The material sequenced was peripheral blood. The DNA of the CDR3 is TGTGCCAGCAGTTGTGTCAATAACTATGGCTACACCTTC. It specifies CASSCVNNYGYTF.